The T cell receptor beta chain under discussion was sequenced for a study of cytomegalovirus exposure and HLA in healthy donors. The study ran its PCR with 60 Vbeta and 13 Jbeta primers. The protocol was immunoSEQ multiplex PCR, while the TCRdb copy is restricted to in-frame clones and leaves out a portion. The sample lists about 160,000 clones, around 77% occurring once. In its sample, this clone was seen once. The CDR3 is 16 amino acids. Trimming shortened V by 5 bases and J by 8 bases, and 21 bases separated the two germline ends. CDR1 and CDR2 from the germline V gene are SGHAT and FQNNGV. This TCR was sampled from a man aged 55 to 70 in good health and CMV-seronegative. This sequence joins TRBV11-2 and TRBJ2-2, with D perhaps matching TRBD1 (5 bases). Material: PBMCs. The CDR3 DNA reads TGTGCCAGCAGCGCCATACGGACAACCCGGCGGGGGGAGCTGTTTTTT. Translation gives CASSAIRTTRRGELFF.